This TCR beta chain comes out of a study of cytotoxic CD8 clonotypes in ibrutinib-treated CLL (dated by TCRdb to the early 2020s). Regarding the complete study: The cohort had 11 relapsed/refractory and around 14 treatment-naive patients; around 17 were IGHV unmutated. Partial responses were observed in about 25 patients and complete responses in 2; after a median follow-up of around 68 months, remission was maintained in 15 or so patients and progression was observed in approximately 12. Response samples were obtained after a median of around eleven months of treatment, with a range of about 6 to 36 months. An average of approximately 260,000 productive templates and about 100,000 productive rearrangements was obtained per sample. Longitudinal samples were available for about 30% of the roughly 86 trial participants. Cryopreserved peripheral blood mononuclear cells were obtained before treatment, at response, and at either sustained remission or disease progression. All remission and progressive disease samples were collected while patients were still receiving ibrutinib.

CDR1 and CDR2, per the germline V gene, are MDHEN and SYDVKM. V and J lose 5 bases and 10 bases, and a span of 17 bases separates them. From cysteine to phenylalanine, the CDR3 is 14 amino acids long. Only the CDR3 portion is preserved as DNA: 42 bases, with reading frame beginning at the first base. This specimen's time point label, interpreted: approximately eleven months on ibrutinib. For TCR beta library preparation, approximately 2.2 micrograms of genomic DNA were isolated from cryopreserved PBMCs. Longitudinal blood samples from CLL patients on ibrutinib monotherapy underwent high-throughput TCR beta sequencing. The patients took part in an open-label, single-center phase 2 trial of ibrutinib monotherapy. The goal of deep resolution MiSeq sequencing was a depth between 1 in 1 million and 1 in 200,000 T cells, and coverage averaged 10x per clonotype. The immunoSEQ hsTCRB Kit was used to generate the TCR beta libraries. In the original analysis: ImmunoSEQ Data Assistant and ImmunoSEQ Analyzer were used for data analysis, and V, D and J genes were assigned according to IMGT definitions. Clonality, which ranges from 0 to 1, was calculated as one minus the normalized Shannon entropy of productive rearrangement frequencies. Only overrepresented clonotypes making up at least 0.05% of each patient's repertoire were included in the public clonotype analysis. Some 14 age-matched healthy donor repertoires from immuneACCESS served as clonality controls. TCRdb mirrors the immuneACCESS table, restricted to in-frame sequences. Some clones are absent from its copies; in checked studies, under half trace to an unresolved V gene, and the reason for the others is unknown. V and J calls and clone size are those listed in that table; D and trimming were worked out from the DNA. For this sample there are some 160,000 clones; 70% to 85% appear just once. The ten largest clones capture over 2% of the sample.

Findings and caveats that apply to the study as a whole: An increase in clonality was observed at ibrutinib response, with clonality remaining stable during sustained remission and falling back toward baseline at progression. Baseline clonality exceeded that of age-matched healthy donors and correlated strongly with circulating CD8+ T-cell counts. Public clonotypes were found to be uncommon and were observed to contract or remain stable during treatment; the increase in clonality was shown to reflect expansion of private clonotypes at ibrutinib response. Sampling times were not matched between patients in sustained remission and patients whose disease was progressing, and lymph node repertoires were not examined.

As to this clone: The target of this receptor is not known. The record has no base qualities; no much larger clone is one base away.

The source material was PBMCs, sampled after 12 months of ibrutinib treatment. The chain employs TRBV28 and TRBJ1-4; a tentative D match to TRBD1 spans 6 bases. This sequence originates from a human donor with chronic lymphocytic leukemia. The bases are TGTGCCAGCAGTGACAGGCGGCTCCCCCGAAAACTGTTTTTT. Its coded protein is CASSDRRLPRKLFF.